Each of the 30 T cell receptor beta chains below was sequenced from the same sample in a study of CD8 T cells in Susac syndrome. cDNA came from 0.5 to 1 ug RNA primed by random hexamers. One entry per CDR3 protein results from TCRdb running MiXCR on the immunoSEQ multiplex PCR reads. The sample carries a few hundred thousand distinct CDR3 sequences, roughly 90% recorded once. Sequences were obtained from CD8+ T cells from PBMCs. These receptors originate from a human donor with multiple sclerosis.

The CDR3, as DNA: TGTGCCAGTAAAAAACAAGGGACAGATGAAGCTTTCTTT. It specifies CASKKQGTDEAFF. The V call is TRBV19, the J call TRBJ1-1; 7 nucleotides line up with TRBD1. CDR1 is LNHDA, CDR2 SQIVND, per germline (reference sequence). The CDR3 contains 13 residues. Trimming removed 7 bases from V and 7 bases from J; junction bases left unmatched: 9.

The chain has TRBV19 and TRBJ1-5; no clear D. Germline V CDR1 and CDR2: LNHDA, SQIVND (reference sequence). This CDR3 has 14 amino acids. Trimming took off 3 bases at V and 0 bases at J, with 6 bases between the two ends. The CDR3, as DNA: TGTGCCAGTAGTATTGACCATAGCAATCAGCCCCAGCATTTT. This sequence encodes CASSIDHSNQPQHF.

The V gene is TRBV29-1, the J gene TRBJ2-2; 9 nucleotides match TRBD1. The CDR3 spans 15 residues. V lost 4 bases to trimming and J lost 4 bases; unmatched junction nucleotides: 7. CDR1 and CDR2 (germline): SQVTM, ANQGSEA. The CDR3 DNA follows: TGCAGCGTTGGCGGGGACAGGGCGGGCACCGGGGAGCTGTTTTTT. Its protein is CSVGGDRAGTGELFF.

J is TRBJ2-1 and V is TRBV11-1; TRBD2 is a possible D gene (6 bases). The ends were cut back, 3 bases at V and 8 bases at J, with 11 bases in the middle. Germline CDR1 reads SGHAT; CDR2 reads FQDESV (reference sequence). CDR3 length: 13 residues. CDR3 coding DNA: TGTGCCAGCAGCTTCCGGACTATCTATGAGCAGTTCTTC. Amino acid sequence: CASSFRTIYEQFF. The whole variable domain, remainder taken from reference TRBV11-1 and TRBJ2-1, is EAEVAQSPRYKITEKSQAVAFWCDPISGHATLYWYRQILGQGPELLVQFQDESVVDDSQLPKDRFSAERLKGVDSTLKIQPAELGDSAMYLCASSFRTIYEQFFGPGTRLTVL.

The chain is built from TRBV4-3 and TRBJ2-1, with D unresolved. Germline CDR1 and CDR2: LGHNA and YSLEER. This CDR3 has 13 residues. The germline V and J ends were trimmed by 3 bases and 7 bases, with 10 bases remaining between them. Here the CDR3 reads CASSQSRWNEQFF. The DNA of the CDR3 is TGCGCCAGCAGCCAGTCTCGCTGGAATGAGCAGTTCTTC.

The V and J genes are TRBV24-1 and TRBJ2-3, with a possible D match to TRBD1 (6 bases). Germline V lookup: CDR1 KGHDR, CDR2 SFDVKD. Trimming cost V 6 bases and J 1 base, with 13 bases left between them. There are 15 residues in the CDR3. CDR3 bases: TGTGCCACCAGTCCCGGACAGCGACGCACAGATACGCAGTATTTT. Translation gives CATSPGQRRTDTQYF.

The gene calls are TRBV7-3 and TRBJ2-5; 7 bases line up with TRBD2. Germline loops: CDR1 SGHTA, CDR2 FQGTGA. V dropped 2 bases and J dropped 5; count of bases not matched to a gene: 5. The CDR3 length is 14 residues. The CDR3 loop is CASSLLGAGETQYF. CDR3 DNA: TGTGCCAGCAGCTTATTGGGAGCGGGGGAGACCCAGTACTTC.

This chain uses TRBV6-5 with TRBJ2-5; D might be TRBD2 (6 bases). Germline CDR1 is MNHEY and CDR2 is SVGAGI. The CDR3 runs 15 residues. V shed 5 bases and J shed 5 bases, with 18 bases lying between them. This CDR3 reads CASSPWYGLAETQYF. The CDR3 region has the DNA TGTGCCAGCAGTCCTTGGTATGGGCTAGCGGAGACCCAGTACTTC.

J is TRBJ2-3 and V is TRBV30; D possibly corresponds to TRBD2 (6 bases). CDR3 size: 15 residues. Per germline, CDR1 GTSNPN and CDR2 SVGIG (reference sequence). V was shortened by 0 bases and J by 4 bases, with 14 bases between the two germline ends. CDR3 bases: TGTGCCTGGAGTGTAGGGGAGGTTGTGGCAGATACGCAGTATTTT. It codes for CAWSVGEVVADTQYF.

The rearrangement joins TRBV6-6 to TRBJ1-5; D not resolved. The length of the CDR3 is 15 residues. The V end was cut by 2 bases, the J end by 3 bases, with 11 bases between. Germline assignment: CDR1 MNHNY and CDR2 SVGAGI (reference sequence). The CDR3 is CASSYDRNYNQPQHF. Written as DNA, the CDR3 is TGTGCCAGCAGTTACGACCGCAACTACAATCAGCCCCAGCATTTT.

The chain links TRBV6-6 to TRBJ2-1, with D unresolved. This CDR3 has 16 amino acids. V dropped 6 bases and J dropped 5 bases, with 20 bases sitting between them. In germline, CDR1 is MNHNY, CDR2 SVGAGI (reference sequence). DNA for the CDR3: TGTGCCAGCAGAATAATTTTAGACCGGCACGACAATGAGCAGTTCTTC. This sequence encodes CASRIILDRHDNEQFF.

The chain employs TRBV27 and TRBJ1-1, with D possibly matching TRBD1 (6 bases). Trimming removed 5 bases from V and 1 base from J, with 11 bases in between. From germline, CDR1 is MNHEY and CDR2 SMNVEV (reference sequence). CDR3 length: 14 residues. The CDR3 here is CASSPLGQNTEAFF. As DNA, the CDR3 is TGTGCCAGCAGTCCCTTGGGACAGAACACTGAAGCTTTCTTT.

This chain connects TRBV6-2 or TRBV6-3 to TRBJ2-3; possibly TRBD2 for D (5 bases). With 5 bases removed from V and 1 base from J, the gap between germline ends came to 13 bases. This CDR3 is built from 15 residues. Looked up from germline, CDR1 is MNHEY and CDR2 is SVGEGT. The CDR3 loop reads CASSLTLGGTDTQYF. The CDR3 DNA follows: TGTGCCAGCAGTCTGACGCTCGGGGGCACAGATACGCAGTATTTT.

The chain is built from TRBV6-6 and TRBJ2-2, with TRBD1 matching 8 bases. J lost 5 bases, V lost 5 bases, and 10 bases had no gene match. The CDR3 length is 16 residues. Germline V gene lookup returns CDR1 MNHNY and CDR2 SVGAGI (reference sequence). The CDR3 sequence is CASSPPGQGWTGELFF. The CDR3 DNA is TGTGCCAGCAGTCCCCCCGGACAGGGCTGGACCGGGGAGCTGTTTTTT.

The V gene is TRBV4-1, the J gene TRBJ2-5; 11 nucleotides align to TRBD2. Germline trimming cut 1 base from V and 4 bases from J; bases unmatched to any gene: 23. The CDR3 covers 22 residues. CDR1 and CDR2 (germline): MGHRA, YSYEKL. The CDR3 region is CASSQVGAKWAELAGVLETQYF. The CDR3 coding sequence is TGCGCCAGCAGCCAAGTGGGGGCCAAATGGGCTGAACTAGCGGGAGTATTAGAGACCCAGTACTTC.

This chain uses TRBV28 with TRBJ1-1; D is uncertain. CDR1 is MDHEN and CDR2 is SYDVKM in the germline V gene. CDR3 size: 14 residues. Trimming cost V 8 bases and J 2 bases, with 15 bases left between them. The CDR3, as DNA: TGTGCCAGCTCCATCTTACTACCCAACACTGAAGCTTTCTTT. Encoded protein: CASSILLPNTEAFF. The entire variable domain, with the rest obtained from reference TRBV28 and TRBJ1-1, is as follows: DVKVTQSSRYLVKRTGEKVFLECVQDMDHENMFWYRQDPGLGLRLIYFSYDVKMKEKGDIPEGYSVSREKKERFSLILESASTNQTSMYLCASSILLPNTEAFFGQGTRLTVV.

This sequence joins TRBV25-1 and TRBJ2-2; D may be TRBD1 (5 bases). V dropped 3 bases and J dropped 0 bases, with 11 bases sitting between them. The CDR3 length is 16 residues. Germline assignment: CDR1 MGHDK and CDR2 SYGVNS. The CDR3 loop is CASSDNRSPNTGELFF. In DNA, the CDR3 is TGTGCCAGCAGTGACAACAGGAGCCCGAACACCGGGGAGCTGTTTTTT.

This CDR3 is CAISDGGPTEAFF. For the CDR3, the DNA is TGTGCCATCAGTGATGGGGGGCCCACTGAAGCTTTCTTT. V gene TRBV10-3 combines with J gene TRBJ1-1, with TRBD1 as a possible D gene (6 bases). The CDR3 totals 13 residues. Trimming stripped 3 bases from V and 4 bases from J, with 9 bases between. Germline V CDR1 and CDR2: ENHRY, SYGVKD.

This chain links TRBV25-1 with TRBJ2-1; the D is unclear. Germline V gives CDR1 MGHDK, CDR2 SYGVNS. The CDR3 is 12 residues long. Trimming took off 1 base at V and 7 bases at J, with 5 bases between the two ends. The CDR3 DNA reads TGTGCCAGCAGTGAATTCCCGAATGAGCAGTTCTTC. Its protein is CASSEFPNEQFF.

The chain has TRBV12-3 or TRBV12-4 and TRBJ1-3, with D unresolved. This CDR3 is built from 14 residues. Trimming took off 6 bases at V and 1 base at J, with 10 bases between the two ends. The CDR3 sequence: CASSTQVSGNTIYF. CDR3 DNA sequence: TGTGCCAGCAGCACGCAAGTATCTGGAAACACCATATATTTT.

This chain joins TRBV29-1 and TRBJ1-2; unclear D gene. With 5 bases removed from V and 6 bases from J, the gap between germline ends came to 1 base. CDR1 SQVTM and CDR2 ANQGSEA come from the germline V gene. The CDR3 spans 8 residues. CDR3 in amino acids: CSVHGYTF. Written as DNA, the CDR3 is TGCAGCGTTCATGGCTACACCTTC.

The rearrangement uses TRBV4-2 and TRBJ2-5, with 8 bases that match TRBD2. Germline V CDR1 and CDR2: LGHNA, YNFKEQ. The CDR3 covers 17 residues. The V segment lost 1 base and the J segment 2 bases; nucleotides outside the gene matches: 9. CDR3 nucleotides: TGTGCCAGCAGCCAAGTTTTAGCGGGACCCGATCAAGAGACCCAGTACTTC. Translated, it gives CASSQVLAGPDQETQYF.

The V and J genes are TRBV12-3 or TRBV12-4 and TRBJ2-3; D is undetermined. V lost 3 bases and J 0 bases, leaving 7 bases between the germline ends. This CDR3 has 14 amino acids. CDR3 residues: CASSFAGSTDTQYF. In DNA form, the CDR3 reads TGTGCCAGCAGTTTCGCCGGGAGCACAGATACGCAGTATTTT.

CDR3 region: CASSDCGYEQYF. Here the CDR3 DNA reads TGTGCCAGCAGTGACTGTGGGTACGAGCAGTACTTC. The J gene is TRBJ2-7, the V gene TRBV6-4; D remains ambiguous. There are 12 residues in the CDR3. CDR1 is MRHNA and CDR2 is SNTAGT in the germline V gene. With 1 base removed from V and 4 bases from J, the gap between germline ends came to 5 bases.

A few counts support this clonotype. The V and J genes are TRBV3-1 and TRBJ1-4, with 11 bases matching TRBD1. The CDR3 length is 14 residues. V lost 6 bases and J lost 8; bases outside the gene matches: 5. Germline-derived CDR1 and CDR2 are LGHDT and YNNKEL (reference sequence). The CDR3 bases are TGTGCCAGCAGTCCGGGACAGGGGGGGGAAAAACTGTTTTTT. Its translation: CASSPGQGGEKLFF.

J is TRBJ1-1 and V is TRBV20-1; perhaps TRBD1 as D (6 bases). The germline V gene has CDR1 DFQATT and CDR2 SNEGSKA (reference sequence). Trimming took off 0 bases at V and 1 base at J, with 9 bases between the two ends. The CDR3 length is 14 residues. CDR3 nucleotide sequence: TGCAGTGCTAGAGAGGGGGCCCCGAACACTGAAGCTTTCTTT. Translation: CSAREGAPNTEAFF.

This clonotype occurred a few times. The chain employs TRBV5-5 and TRBJ2-2; TRBD2 aligns across 10 bases. Germline CDR1 reads SGHKS; CDR2 reads YYEKEE (reference sequence). Trimming took 5 bases from V and 0 from J; bases not matched to a gene: 16. The CDR3 contains 20 residues. The CDR3 region has the DNA TGTGCCAGCAGTTTATCCCCGGGACTAGCGCCATTTGCGAACACCGGGGAGCTGTTTTTT. Translation: CASSLSPGLAPFANTGELFF.

The chain uses TRBV7-9 and TRBJ2-7; D gene unclear. The germline V gene has CDR1 SEHNR and CDR2 FQNEAQ (reference sequence). With 4 bases removed from V and 1 base from J, the gap between germline ends came to 5 bases. There are 12 residues in the CDR3. Here the CDR3 reads CASSSWSYEQYF. In nucleotides, the CDR3 is TGTGCCAGCAGCTCCTGGTCCTACGAGCAGTACTTC.

The chain carries TRBV3-1 and TRBJ2-6; unclear D gene. Germline lookup yields CDR1 LGHDT and CDR2 YNNKEL (reference sequence). CDR3 size: 20 residues. Trimming took 4 bases from V and 0 from J, leaving 22 bases between them. DNA of the CDR3: TGTGCCAGCAGCCCAGGCTCCTTTCGCGGCCTGTTCTCTGGGGCCAACGTCCTGACTTTC. The encoded protein is CASSPGSFRGLFSGANVLTF.

This chain joins TRBV9 and TRBJ2-1, with 12 nucleotides matching TRBD2. The germline gives CDR1 SGDLS, CDR2 YYNGEE. This CDR3 spans 17 amino acids. J gave up 8 bases and V 0 bases, and 9 bases lay outside the gene matches. CDR3 in amino acids: CASSVVPASGRGYEQFF. CDR3 coding DNA: TGTGCCAGCAGCGTAGTCCCTGCTAGCGGGAGGGGTTATGAGCAGTTCTTC. Full variable domain (rest looked up from reference TRBV9 and TRBJ2-1): DSGVTQTPKHLITATGQRVTLRCSPRSGDLSVYWYQQSLDQGLQFLIQYYNGEERAKGNILERFSAQQFPDLHSELNLSSLELGDSALYFCASSVVPASGRGYEQFFGPGTRLTVL.